This T cell receptor beta chain was identified during a study of T-cell reconstitution after alpha-beta-depleted transplantation in children. Study-wide points: There were reportedly several hundred expanded graft clones from which alpha-beta T cells came about two months after transplant. Diversity of TCRbeta at day 60 was high in some patients, arising from surviving recipient T cells and thymic progenitors. T-cell counts and diversity were attributed mostly to newly produced T cells one year after transplant.

This clonotype was picked up a small number of times. No antigen is known for it. Preparation of the TCRbeta library used unique molecular identifiers. TCRdb re-derived calls from the PCR reads in MiXCR, one entry per CDR3 protein. This table holds 200,000 to 300,000 distinct CDR3 sequences, about 24% found once. The TCR originated in a female patient under 10 years old who had a stem cell transplant for congenital amegakaryocytic thrombocytopenia, so the T cells may come from the graft donor. Sample: PBMCs, mostly from graft donor cells, taken 360 days after TCRalphabeta/CD19-depleted stem cell transplant.

DNA of the CDR3: TGTGCCAGCAGCCAAGATTCCCCAGGGGGCACCTACGAGCAGTACTTC. It translates to CASSQDSPGGTYEQYF. This chain links TRBV3-1 with TRBJ2-7, with 8 bases identical to TRBD1. Looked up from germline, CDR1 is LGHDT and CDR2 is YNNKEL (reference sequence). The CDR3 contains 16 residues. V shed 0 bases, J shed 2 bases, and the junction held 6 bases outside the gene matches.